These 15 T cell receptor beta chains came from one sample sequenced in a study of T-cell memory formation after mild COVID-19. MiXCR was run by TCRdb on the 5' RACE reads, yielding one entry per CDR3 protein. Found here are approximately 290,000 distinct CDR3 sequences, approximately 20% of them singletons; the top ten hold roughly 20%. The sequenced sample consisted of PBMCs or a T cell subset sorted from them (not recorded which). The receptors stem from a man aged 18 to 29 who had mild COVID-19 (a few samples of this study predate the infection). Cell type and time point are not known.

The chain uses TRBV20-1 and TRBJ1-5; TRBD1 might be the D (5 bases). V was cut by 0 bases and J by 4 bases, with 13 bases left in between. Germline lookup yields CDR1 DFQATT and CDR2 SNEGSKA (reference sequence). CDR3 size: 15 residues. CDR3 nucleotides: TGCAGTGCTAGAGATCAAATAGGGGCGAATCAGCCCCAGCATTTT. Its protein is CSARDQIGANQPQHF.

This clonotype was observed a handful of times. V usage is TRBV29-1 and J usage is TRBJ2-1; TRBD2 matches at 15 bases. The CDR3 has 20 amino acids. Unmatched junction bases numbered 16, after V lost 0 bases and J lost 7 bases. Germline V gives CDR1 SQVTM, CDR2 ANQGSEA. The CDR3 sequence is CSVEDSHLGLAGGPWNEQFF. CDR3 coding DNA: TGCAGCGTTGAAGATTCCCACCTAGGACTAGCGGGGGGGCCTTGGAATGAGCAGTTCTTC.

This clonotype was picked up a small number of times. The chain joins TRBV5-1 to TRBJ1-2; D is possibly TRBD1 (6 bases). The CDR3 totals 14 residues. Germline CDR1 reads SGHRS; CDR2 reads YFSETQ. V lost 4 bases to trimming and J lost 0 bases, with 10 bases between them. The CDR3 coding sequence is TGCGCCAGCAGCGCCAGGACAGCTAACTATGGCTACACCTTC. Translation gives CASSARTANYGYTF. Complete variable domain (other parts from reference TRBV5-1 and TRBJ1-2): KAGVTQTPRYLIKTRGQQVTLSCSPISGHRSVSWYQQTPGQGLQFLFEYFSETQRNKGNFPGRFSGRQFSNSRSEMNVSTLELGDSALYLCASSARTANYGYTFGSGTRLTVV.

This sequence joins TRBV20-1 and TRBJ2-3; 9 bases match TRBD2. The germline V gene encodes CDR1 DFQATT and CDR2 SNEGSKA (reference sequence). Unmatched junction bases numbered 9, after V lost 3 bases and J lost 5 bases. The CDR3 runs to 15 residues. CDR3 nucleotides: TGCAGTGCTAGCCCTGGGACTAGCTGGAAAGATACGCAGTATTTT. It encodes CSASPGTSWKDTQYF.

The chain carries TRBV4-3 and TRBJ2-7; D gene ambiguous. There are 17 residues in the CDR3. Germline V gene sequence: CDR1 LGHNA, CDR2 YSLEER. Trimming pared 0 bases from V and 3 bases from J, leaving 18 bases between. This CDR3 reads CASSQDMASKGYYEQYF. CDR3 DNA: TGCGCCAGCAGCCAAGATATGGCGTCAAAAGGGTACTACGAGCAGTACTTC.

This rearrangement joins TRBV4-1 to TRBJ2-1; either TRBD1 or TRBD2 may supply D (5 bases each). V lost 0 bases and J 3 bases, leaving 12 bases between the germline ends. CDR1 and CDR2 from the germline V gene are MGHRA and YSYEKL. The CDR3 sequence is 16 residues long. CDR3 in DNA: TGCGCCAGCAGCCAAGATAAGGGACGGAACTACAATGAGCAGTTCTTC. Protein sequence: CASSQDKGRNYNEQFF.

The chain carries TRBV4-1 and TRBJ2-3; D is unclear. V lost 0 bases to trimming and J lost 5 bases, with 12 bases between them. CDR1 and CDR2 from the germline V gene are MGHRA and YSYEKL. The CDR3 is 15 amino acids. Here the CDR3 reads CASSQEHTDGDTQYF. CDR3 DNA sequence: TGCGCCAGCAGCCAAGAACACACGGACGGAGATACGCAGTATTTT.

This clonotype appeared a few times. V is TRBV21-1 and J is TRBJ1-4; the table's D call, TRBD1, was not checked against the DNA. TRBV21-1 is classified as a pseudogene. The length of the CDR3 is 15 residues. CDR3 in amino acids: CASSKEDRGGEKLFF. In DNA form, the CDR3 reads TGTGCCAGCAGCAAAGAGGACAGGGGAGGTGAAAAACTGTTTTTT.

This clonotype came up a few times. This chain joins TRBV18 and TRBJ1-5; D is perhaps TRBD1 (5 bases). CDR1 is KGHSH and CDR2 is LQKENI in the germline V gene. V lost 0 bases and J lost 0, with 15 bases in between. This CDR3 is built from 18 residues. The CDR3 loop reads CASSPPWQGPYSNQPQHF. The CDR3 coding sequence is TGTGCCAGCTCACCACCGTGGCAGGGCCCATATAGCAATCAGCCCCAGCATTTT.

The chain recombines TRBV12-3 or TRBV12-4 with TRBJ2-1; possible D gene TRBD1, 6 bases. This CDR3 is built from 16 residues. Trimming cost V 6 bases and J 0 bases, with 15 bases left between them. This CDR3 is CASSPSGGLSYNEQFF. CDR3 DNA: TGTGCCAGCAGCCCAAGTGGGGGCCTCTCCTACAATGAGCAGTTCTTC.

This chain links TRBV12-3 or TRBV12-4 with TRBJ2-7; no clear D. The V and J ends lost 8 bases and 4 bases respectively, with 12 bases between them. The CDR3 is 12 residues long. CDR3 nucleotides: TGTGCCAGCCGAGGCAGTCTATACGAGCAGTACTTC. This sequence encodes CASRGSLYEQYF.

This clonotype has a count of ten or more. This chain connects TRBV7-3 to TRBJ1-2; 9 bases line up with TRBD1. The germline V gene has CDR1 SGHTA and CDR2 FQGTGA. This CDR3 region has 15 residues. The V segment lost 5 bases and the J segment 2 bases; nucleotides outside the gene matches: 6. The CDR3 spells CASSLGQGSNYGYTF. The CDR3 DNA is TGTGCCAGCAGCCTTGGACAGGGGTCAAACTATGGCTACACCTTC.

V is TRBV7-9 and J is TRBJ1-1; D perhaps matches TRBD1 (5 bases). Trimming stripped 5 bases from V and 3 bases from J, with 10 bases between. The CDR3 runs to 13 residues. Germline V gene data show CDR1 as SEHNR and CDR2 as FQNEAQ (reference sequence). The CDR3 reads CASSLQQDTEAFF. As DNA, the CDR3 is TGTGCCAGCAGCCTCCAACAGGACACTGAAGCTTTCTTT.

The J gene is TRBJ2-7, the V gene TRBV11-2; 8 bases fit TRBD2. Germline values: CDR1 SGHAT, CDR2 FQNNGV. The CDR3 is made up of 15 amino acids. V lost 2 bases, J lost 0 bases, and 3 bases stayed unmatched. CDR3 bases: TGTGCCAGCAGCTTAATTAGCGGGGCCTCCTACGAGCAGTACTTC. Translation gives CASSLISGASYEQYF.

This clonotype was picked up a small number of times. The chain is built from TRBV24-1 and TRBJ2-3; possibly TRBD2 for D (6 bases). The CDR3 length is 17 residues. Germline CDR1 is KGHDR and CDR2 is SFDVKD. The V end lost 1 base, the J end lost 4 bases, and 17 bases lay between the germline ends. CDR3 loop: CATSDFAGGVSSDTQYF. In nucleotides, the CDR3 is TGTGCCACCAGTGATTTTGCCGGCGGGGTCTCCTCAGATACGCAGTATTTT.